This T cell receptor (beta chain) is from a study of PD-1 blockade in classical Hodgkin lymphoma. Overall study findings and caveats: By C4D1, CD4+ diversity increased significantly, especially in complete responders. Complete responders entered with baseline diversity on par with newly diagnosed patients, the results showed.

Notes on this clone: Its antigen remains unknown.

The CDR3 runs to 14 residues. Germline CDR1 reads SGDLS; CDR2 reads YYNGEE. With 0 bases removed from V and 5 bases from J, the gap between germline ends came to 11 bases. Each patient's relapse followed autologous stem cell transplantation, and brentuximab vedotin exposure varied. This table comes from immunoSEQ multiplex PCR, and its TCRdb copy is limited to in-frame clones, with some not included. This table holds 23,000 or so clones, approximately 80% found once. This rearrangement joins TRBV9 to TRBJ2-5; D unresolved. The sequence was obtained from a human donor with classical Hodgkin lymphoma. The input for sequencing was peripheral blood mononuclear cells (PBMCs), taken at baseline. The CDR3 coding sequence is TGTGCCAGCAGCGTAGGTGGAAGGGTTGAGACCCAGTACTTC. It specifies CASSVGGRVETQYF.